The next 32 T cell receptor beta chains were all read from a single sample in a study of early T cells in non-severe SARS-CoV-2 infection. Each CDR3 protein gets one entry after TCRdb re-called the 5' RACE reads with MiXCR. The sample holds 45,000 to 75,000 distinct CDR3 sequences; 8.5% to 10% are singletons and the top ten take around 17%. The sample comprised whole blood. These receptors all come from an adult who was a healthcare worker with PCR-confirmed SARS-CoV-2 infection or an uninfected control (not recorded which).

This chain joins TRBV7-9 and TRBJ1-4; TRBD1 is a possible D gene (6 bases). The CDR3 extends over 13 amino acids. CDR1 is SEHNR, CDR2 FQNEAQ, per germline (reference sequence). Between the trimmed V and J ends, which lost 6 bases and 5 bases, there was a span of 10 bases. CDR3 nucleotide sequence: TGTGCCAGCAGAGGGGGGGCAAATGAAAAACTGTTTTTT. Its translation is CASRGGANEKLFF.

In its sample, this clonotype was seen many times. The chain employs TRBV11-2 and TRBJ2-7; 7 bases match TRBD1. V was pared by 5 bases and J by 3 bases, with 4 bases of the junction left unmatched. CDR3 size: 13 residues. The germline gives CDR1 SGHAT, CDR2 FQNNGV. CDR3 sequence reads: CASSVRTGYEQYF. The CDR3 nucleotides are TGTGCCAGCAGCGTAAGGACAGGCTACGAGCAGTACTTC.

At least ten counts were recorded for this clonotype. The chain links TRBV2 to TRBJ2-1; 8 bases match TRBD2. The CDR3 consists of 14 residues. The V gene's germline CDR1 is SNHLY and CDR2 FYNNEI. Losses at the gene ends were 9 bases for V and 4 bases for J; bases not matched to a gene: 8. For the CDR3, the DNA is TGTGCCAGTATCGGGAGGGCCCTTTACAATGAGCAGTTCTTC. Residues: CASIGRALYNEQFF. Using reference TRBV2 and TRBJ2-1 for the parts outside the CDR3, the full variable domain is EPEVTQTPSHQVTQMGQEVILRCVPISNHLYFYWYRQILGQKVEFLVSFYNNEISEKSEIFDDQFSVERPDGSNFTLKIRSTKLEDSAMYFCASIGRALYNEQFFGPGTRLTVL.

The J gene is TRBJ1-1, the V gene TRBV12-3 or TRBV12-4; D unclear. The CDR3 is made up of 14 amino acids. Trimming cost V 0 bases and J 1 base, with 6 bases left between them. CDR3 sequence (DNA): TGTGCCAGCAGTTTAGCGCCGGGGAACACTGAAGCTTTCTTT. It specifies CASSLAPGNTEAFF.

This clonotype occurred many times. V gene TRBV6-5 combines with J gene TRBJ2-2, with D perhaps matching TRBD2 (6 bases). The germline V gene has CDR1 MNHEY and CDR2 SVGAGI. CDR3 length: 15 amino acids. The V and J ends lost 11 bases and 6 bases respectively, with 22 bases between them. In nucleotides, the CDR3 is TGTGCCGGACCAAACGCCGAGCGGGTCCCCGGGGAGCTGTTTTTT. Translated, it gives CAGPNAERVPGELFF.

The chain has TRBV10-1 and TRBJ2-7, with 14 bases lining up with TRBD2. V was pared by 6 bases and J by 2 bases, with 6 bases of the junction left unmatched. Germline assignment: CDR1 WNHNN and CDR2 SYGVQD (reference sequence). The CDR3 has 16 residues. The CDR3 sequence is CASRAPGLAGAYEQYF. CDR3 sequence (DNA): TGCGCCAGCAGGGCTCCGGGACTAGCGGGAGCCTACGAGCAGTACTTC.

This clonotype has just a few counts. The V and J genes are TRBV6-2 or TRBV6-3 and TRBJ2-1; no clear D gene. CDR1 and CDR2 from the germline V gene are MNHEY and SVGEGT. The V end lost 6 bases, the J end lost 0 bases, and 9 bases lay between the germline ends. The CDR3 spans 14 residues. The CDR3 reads CASSDHSSYNEQFF. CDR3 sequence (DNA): TGTGCCAGCAGCGACCACAGCTCCTACAATGAGCAGTTCTTC.

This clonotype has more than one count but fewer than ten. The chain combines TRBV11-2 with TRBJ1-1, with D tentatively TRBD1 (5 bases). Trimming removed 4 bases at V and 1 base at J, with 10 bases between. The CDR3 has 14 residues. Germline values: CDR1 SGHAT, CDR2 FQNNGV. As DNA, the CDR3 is TGTGCCAGCAGCTCCAAGACAGAGAACACTGAAGCTTTCTTT. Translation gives CASSSKTENTEAFF.

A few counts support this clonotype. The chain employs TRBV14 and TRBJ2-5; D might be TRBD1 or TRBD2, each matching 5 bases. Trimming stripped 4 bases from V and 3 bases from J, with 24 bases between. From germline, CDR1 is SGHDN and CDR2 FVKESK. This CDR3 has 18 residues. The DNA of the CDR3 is TGTGCCAGCAGCCCTCCCTGGGGCAGCGGAGCCGGGGAAGAGACCCAGTACTTC. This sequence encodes CASSPPWGSGAGEETQYF.

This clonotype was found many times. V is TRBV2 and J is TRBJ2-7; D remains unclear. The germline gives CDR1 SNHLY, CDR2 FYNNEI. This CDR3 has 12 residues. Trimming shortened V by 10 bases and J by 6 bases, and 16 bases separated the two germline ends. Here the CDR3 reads CATTLERSEQYF. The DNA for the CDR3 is TGTGCCACCACTCTTGAAAGGAGCGAGCAGTACTTC.

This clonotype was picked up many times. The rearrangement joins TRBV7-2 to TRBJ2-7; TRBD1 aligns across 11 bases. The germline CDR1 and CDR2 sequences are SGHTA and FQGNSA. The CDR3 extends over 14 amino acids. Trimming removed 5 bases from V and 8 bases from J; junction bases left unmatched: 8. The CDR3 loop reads CASSPGTGGIQQYF. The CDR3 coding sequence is TGTGCCAGCAGCCCCGGGACAGGGGGTATCCAGCAGTACTTC.

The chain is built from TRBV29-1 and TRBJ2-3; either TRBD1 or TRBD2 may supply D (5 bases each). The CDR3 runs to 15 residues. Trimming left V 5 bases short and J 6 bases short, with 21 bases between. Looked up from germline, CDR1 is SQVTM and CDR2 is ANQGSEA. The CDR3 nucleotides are TGCAGCGTTCAAGGGACGGAGGTTCGGTGGGATACGCAGTATTTT. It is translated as CSVQGTEVRWDTQYF.

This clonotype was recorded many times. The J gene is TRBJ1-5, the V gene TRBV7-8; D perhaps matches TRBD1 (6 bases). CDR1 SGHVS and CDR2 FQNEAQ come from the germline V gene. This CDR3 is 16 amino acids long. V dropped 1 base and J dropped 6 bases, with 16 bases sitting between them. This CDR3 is CASSLGVRQDVQPQHF. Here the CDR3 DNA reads TGTGCCAGCAGCTTAGGAGTAAGACAGGATGTTCAGCCCCAGCATTTT.

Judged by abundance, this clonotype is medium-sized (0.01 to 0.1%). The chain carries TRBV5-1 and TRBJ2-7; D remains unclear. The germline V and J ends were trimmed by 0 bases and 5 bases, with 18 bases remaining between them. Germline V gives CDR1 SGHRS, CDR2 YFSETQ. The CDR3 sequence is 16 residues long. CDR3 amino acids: CASSLDSNPLGNEQYF. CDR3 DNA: TGCGCCAGCAGCTTGGATAGTAACCCATTAGGGAACGAGCAGTACTTC. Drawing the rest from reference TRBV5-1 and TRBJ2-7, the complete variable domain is KAGVTQTPRYLIKTRGQQVTLSCSPISGHRSVSWYQQTPGQGLQFLFEYFSETQRNKGNFPGRFSGRQFSNSRSEMNVSTLELGDSALYLCASSLDSNPLGNEQYFGPGTRLTVT.

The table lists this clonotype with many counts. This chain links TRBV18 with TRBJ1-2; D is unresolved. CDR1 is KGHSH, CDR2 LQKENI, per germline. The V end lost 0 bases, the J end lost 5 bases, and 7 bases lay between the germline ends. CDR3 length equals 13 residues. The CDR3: CASSPPVVYGYTF. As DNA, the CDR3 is TGTGCCAGCTCACCACCAGTGGTTTATGGCTACACCTTC.

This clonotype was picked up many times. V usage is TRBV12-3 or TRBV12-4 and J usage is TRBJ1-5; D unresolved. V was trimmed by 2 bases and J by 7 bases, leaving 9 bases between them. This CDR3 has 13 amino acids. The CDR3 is CASSLRLYQPQHF. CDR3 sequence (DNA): TGTGCCAGCAGTTTAAGGTTGTACCAGCCCCAGCATTTT.

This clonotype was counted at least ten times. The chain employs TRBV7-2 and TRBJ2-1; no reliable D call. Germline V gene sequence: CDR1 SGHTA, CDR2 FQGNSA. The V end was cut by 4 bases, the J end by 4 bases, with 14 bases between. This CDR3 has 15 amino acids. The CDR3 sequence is CASSSKVSLYNEQFF. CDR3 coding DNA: TGTGCCAGCAGCTCCAAAGTGTCTTTATACAATGAGCAGTTCTTC.

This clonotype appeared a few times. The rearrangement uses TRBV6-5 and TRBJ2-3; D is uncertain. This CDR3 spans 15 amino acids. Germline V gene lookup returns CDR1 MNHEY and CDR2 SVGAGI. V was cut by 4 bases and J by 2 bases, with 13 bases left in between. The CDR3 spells CASSSPSESTDTQYF. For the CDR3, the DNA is TGTGCCAGCAGTTCTCCGAGCGAGTCCACAGATACGCAGTATTTT.

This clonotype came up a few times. The CDR3 DNA follows: TGTGCCAGCAGTCATGAGAGGTGGGGCGGGGATACGCAGTATTTT. Translated: CASSHERWGGDTQYF. This rearrangement joins TRBV13 to TRBJ2-3; the D call may be TRBD1 or TRBD2 (5 bases each). The germline V gene encodes CDR1 PRHDT and CDR2 FYEKMQ (reference sequence). The CDR3 runs to 15 residues. Trimming removed 6 bases at V and 6 bases at J, with 19 bases between. The whole variable domain, filled in from reference TRBV13 and TRBJ2-3, reads AAGVIQSPRHLIKEKRETATLKCYPIPRHDTVYWYQQGPGQDPQFLISFYEKMQSDKGSIPDRFSAQQFSDYHSELNMSSLELGDSALYFCASSHERWGGDTQYFGPGTRLTVL.

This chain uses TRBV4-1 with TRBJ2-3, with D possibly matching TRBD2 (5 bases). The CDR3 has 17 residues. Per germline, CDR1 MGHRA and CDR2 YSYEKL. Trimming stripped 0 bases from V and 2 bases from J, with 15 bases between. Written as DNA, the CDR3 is TGCGCCAGCAGCCAAGACGGTGGCCTCGGACTCACAGATACGCAGTATTTT. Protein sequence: CASSQDGGLGLTDTQYF.

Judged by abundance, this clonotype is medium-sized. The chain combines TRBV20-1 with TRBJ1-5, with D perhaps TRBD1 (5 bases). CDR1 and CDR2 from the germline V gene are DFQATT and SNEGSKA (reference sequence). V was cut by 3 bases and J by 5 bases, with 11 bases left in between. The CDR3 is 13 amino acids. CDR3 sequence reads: CSARSQGDQPQHF. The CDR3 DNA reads TGCAGTGCTAGGTCCCAGGGAGATCAGCCCCAGCATTTT.

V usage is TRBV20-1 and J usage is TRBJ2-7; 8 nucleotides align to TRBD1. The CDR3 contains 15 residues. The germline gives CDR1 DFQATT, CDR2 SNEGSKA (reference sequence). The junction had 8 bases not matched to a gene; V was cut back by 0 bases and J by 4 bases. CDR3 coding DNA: TGCAGTGCTAGAGACGCAGGGGGCCTTACTTACGAGCAGTACTTC. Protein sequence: CSARDAGGLTYEQYF.

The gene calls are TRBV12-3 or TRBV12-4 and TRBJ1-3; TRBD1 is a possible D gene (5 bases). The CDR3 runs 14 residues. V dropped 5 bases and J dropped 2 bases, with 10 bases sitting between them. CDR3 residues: CASSPTVTGNTIYF. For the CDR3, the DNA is TGTGCCAGCAGTCCGACAGTAACTGGAAACACCATATATTTT.

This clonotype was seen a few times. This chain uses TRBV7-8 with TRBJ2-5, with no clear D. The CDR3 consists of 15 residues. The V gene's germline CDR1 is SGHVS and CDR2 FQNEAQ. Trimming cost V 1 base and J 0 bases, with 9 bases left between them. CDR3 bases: TGTGCCAGCAGCTTAGTGGCAGCCTACCAAGAGACCCAGTACTTC. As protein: CASSLVAAYQETQYF.

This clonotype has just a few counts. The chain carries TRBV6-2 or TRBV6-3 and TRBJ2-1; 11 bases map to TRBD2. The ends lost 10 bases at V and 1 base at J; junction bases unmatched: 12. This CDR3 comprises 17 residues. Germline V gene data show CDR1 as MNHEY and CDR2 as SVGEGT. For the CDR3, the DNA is TGTGCCACCGTGGACACTAGCGGGAGAGGGTCCTACAATGAGCAGTTCTTC. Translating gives CATVDTSGRGSYNEQFF.

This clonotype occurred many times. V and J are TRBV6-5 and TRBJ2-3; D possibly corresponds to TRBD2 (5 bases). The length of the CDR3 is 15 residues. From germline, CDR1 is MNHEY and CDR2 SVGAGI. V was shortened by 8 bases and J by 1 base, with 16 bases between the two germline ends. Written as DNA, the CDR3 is TGTGCCAGCTACCCTTTCGGGATCGGCACAGATACGCAGTATTTT. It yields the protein CASYPFGIGTDTQYF.

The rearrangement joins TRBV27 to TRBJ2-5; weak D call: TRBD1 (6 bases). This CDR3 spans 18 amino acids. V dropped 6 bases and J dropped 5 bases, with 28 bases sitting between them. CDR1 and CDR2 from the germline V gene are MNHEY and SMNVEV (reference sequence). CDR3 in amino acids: CASRPTNINRVRLETQYF. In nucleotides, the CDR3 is TGTGCCAGCAGGCCGACCAATATAAACAGGGTTCGATTGGAGACCCAGTACTTC.

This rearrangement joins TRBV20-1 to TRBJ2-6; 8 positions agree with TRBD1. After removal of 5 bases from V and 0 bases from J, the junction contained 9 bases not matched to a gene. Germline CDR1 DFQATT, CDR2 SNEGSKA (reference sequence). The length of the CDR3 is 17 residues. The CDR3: CSASGQGLHSGANVLTF. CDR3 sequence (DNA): TGCAGTGCTTCTGGACAGGGCCTCCACTCTGGGGCCAACGTCCTGACTTTC.

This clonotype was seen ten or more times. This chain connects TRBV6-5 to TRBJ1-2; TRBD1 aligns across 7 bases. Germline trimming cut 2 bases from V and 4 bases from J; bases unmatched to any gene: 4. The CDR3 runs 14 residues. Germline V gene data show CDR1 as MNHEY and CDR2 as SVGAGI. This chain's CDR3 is CASSYAQGGYGYTF. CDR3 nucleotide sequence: TGTGCCAGCAGTTACGCTCAGGGGGGCTATGGCTACACCTTC.

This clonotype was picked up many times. DNA for the CDR3: TGTGCCAGCAGCTTAGAGTTGCCAGGAGAATATAGCAATCAGCCCCAGCATTTT. Translation gives CASSLELPGEYSNQPQHF. The chain employs TRBV7-2 and TRBJ1-5; D unclear. Per germline, CDR1 SGHTA and CDR2 FQGNSA. V was clipped by 1 base and J by 0 bases, with 16 bases between them. The CDR3 is made up of 18 amino acids.

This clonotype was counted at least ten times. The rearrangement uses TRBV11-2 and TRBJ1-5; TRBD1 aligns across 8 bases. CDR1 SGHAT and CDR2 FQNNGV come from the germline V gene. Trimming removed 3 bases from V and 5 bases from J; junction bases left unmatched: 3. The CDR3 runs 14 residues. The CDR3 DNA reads TGTGCCAGCAGCTTGGACAGGGACGATCAGCCCCAGCATTTT. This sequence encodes CASSLDRDDQPQHF. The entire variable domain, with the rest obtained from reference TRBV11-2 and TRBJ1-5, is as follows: EAGVAQSPRYKIIEKRQSVAFWCNPISGHATLYWYQQILGQGPKLLIQFQNNGVVDDSQLPKDRFSAERLKGVDSTLKIQPAKLEDSAVYLCASSLDRDDQPQHFGDGTRLSIL.

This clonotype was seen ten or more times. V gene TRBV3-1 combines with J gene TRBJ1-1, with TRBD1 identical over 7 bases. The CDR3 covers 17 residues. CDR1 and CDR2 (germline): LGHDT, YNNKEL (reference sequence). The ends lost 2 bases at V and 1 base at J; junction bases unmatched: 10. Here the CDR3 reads CASSQILLGQPNTEAFF. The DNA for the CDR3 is TGTGCCAGCAGCCAAATATTATTGGGACAGCCGAACACTGAAGCTTTCTTT.